This section outlines one T cell receptor beta chain sequence together with its context. There are 18 residues in the CDR3. The trim removed 0 bases at V and 4 bases at J, leaving 4 bases unmatched. The germline gives CDR1 SGHTA, CDR2 FQGNSA. The source of the sample is a study of tissue T cells after allogeneic stem cell transplantation. The repertoire was sequenced with immunoSEQ multiplex PCR; TCRdb's copy has only in-frame clones and lacks some. There are some 25,000 clones in the sample; about 90% occur only once, and roughly 2% lies in the top ten. The receptor comes from a male donor at least 60 years old who later had graft-versus-host disease after an allogeneic stem cell transplant. Here the sequenced sample was blood, taken before transplantation. This chain joins TRBV7-2 and TRBJ2-3; 16 bases line up with TRBD2. CDR3 coding DNA: TGTGCCAGCAGCTTAGCGGGGACTAGCGGGAGGGCTGCAGATACGCAGTATTTT. Translating it yields CASSLAGTSGRAADTQYF.